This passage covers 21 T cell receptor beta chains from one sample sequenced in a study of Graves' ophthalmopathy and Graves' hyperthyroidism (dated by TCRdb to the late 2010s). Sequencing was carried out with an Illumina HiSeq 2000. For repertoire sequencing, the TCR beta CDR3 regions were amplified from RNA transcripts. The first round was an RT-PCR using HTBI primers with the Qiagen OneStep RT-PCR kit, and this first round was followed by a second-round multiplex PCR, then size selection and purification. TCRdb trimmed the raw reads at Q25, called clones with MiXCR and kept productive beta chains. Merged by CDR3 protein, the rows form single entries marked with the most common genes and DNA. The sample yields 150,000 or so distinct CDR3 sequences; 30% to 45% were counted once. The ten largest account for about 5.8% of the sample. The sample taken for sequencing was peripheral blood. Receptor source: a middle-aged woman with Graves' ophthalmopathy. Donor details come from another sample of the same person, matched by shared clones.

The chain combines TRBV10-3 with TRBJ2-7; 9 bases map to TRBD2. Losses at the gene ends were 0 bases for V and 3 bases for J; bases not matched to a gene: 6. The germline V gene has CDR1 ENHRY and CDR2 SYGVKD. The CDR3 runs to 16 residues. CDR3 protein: CAISESIAGGRYEQYF. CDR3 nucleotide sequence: TGTGCCATCAGTGAGTCGATCGCGGGAGGGCGCTACGAGCAGTACTTC.

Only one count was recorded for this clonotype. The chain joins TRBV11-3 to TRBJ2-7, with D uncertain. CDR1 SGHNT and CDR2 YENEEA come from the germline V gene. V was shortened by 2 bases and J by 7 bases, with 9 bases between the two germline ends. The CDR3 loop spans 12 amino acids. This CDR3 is CASSLSTREQYF. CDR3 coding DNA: TGTGCCAGCAGCTTATCCACGAGGGAGCAGTACTTC.

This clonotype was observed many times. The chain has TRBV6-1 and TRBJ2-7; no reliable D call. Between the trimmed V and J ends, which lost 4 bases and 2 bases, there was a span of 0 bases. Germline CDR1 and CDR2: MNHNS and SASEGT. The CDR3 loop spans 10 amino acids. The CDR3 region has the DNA TGTGCCAGCAGTGCCTACGAGCAGTACTTC. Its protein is CASSAYEQYF.

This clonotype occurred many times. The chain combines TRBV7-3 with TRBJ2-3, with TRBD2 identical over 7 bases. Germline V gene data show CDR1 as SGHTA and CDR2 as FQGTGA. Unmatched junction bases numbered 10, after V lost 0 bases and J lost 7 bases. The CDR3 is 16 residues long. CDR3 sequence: CASSLTAGKPANTQYF. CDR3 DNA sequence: TGTGCCAGCAGCTTAACAGCGGGAAAGCCGGCTAATACGCAGTATTTT.

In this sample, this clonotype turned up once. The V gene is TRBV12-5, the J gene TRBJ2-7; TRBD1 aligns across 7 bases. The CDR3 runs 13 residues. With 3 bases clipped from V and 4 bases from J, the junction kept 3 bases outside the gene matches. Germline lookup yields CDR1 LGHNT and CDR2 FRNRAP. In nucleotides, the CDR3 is TGTGCTAGTGGTTTAGGGGGCCCGTACGAGCAGTACTTC. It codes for CASGLGGPYEQYF.

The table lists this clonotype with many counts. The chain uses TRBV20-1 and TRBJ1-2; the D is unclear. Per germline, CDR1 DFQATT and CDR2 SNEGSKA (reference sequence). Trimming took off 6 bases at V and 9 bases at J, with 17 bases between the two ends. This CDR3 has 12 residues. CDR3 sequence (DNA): TGCAGTGCGGGCAGCGACTTATGGAGCTACACCTTC. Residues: CSAGSDLWSYTF.

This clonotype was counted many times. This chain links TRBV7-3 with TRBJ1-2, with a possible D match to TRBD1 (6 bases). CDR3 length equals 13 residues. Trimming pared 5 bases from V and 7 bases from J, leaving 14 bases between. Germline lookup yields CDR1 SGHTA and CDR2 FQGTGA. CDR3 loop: CASSTTGRGGYTF. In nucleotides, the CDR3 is TGTGCCAGCAGCACGACAGGACGTGGTGGCTACACCTTC.

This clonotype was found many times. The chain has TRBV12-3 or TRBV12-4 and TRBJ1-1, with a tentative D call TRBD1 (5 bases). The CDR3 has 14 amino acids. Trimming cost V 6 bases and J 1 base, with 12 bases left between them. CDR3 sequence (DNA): TGTGCCAGCAGCCTGGCTGGGGCGAACACTGAAGCTTTCTTT. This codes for CASSLAGANTEAFF.

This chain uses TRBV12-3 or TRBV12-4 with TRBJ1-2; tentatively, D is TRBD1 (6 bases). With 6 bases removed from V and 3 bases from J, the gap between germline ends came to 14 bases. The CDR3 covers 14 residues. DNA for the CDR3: TGTGCCAGCAGAGACGATGGGGGCCACTATGGCTACACCTTC. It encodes CASRDDGGHYGYTF.

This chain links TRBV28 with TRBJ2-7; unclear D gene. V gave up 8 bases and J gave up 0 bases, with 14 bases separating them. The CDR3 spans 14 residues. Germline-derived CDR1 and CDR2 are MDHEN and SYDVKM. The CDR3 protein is CASHRTPGSYEQYF. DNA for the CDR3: TGTGCCAGCCATCGTACCCCGGGCTCCTACGAGCAGTACTTC.

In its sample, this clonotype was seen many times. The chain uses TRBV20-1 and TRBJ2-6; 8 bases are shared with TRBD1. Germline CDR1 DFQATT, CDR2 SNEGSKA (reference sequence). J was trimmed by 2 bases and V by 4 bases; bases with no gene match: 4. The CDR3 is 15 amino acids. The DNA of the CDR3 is TGCAGTGCTACGAAACAGGGGGCTGGGGCCAACGTCCTGACTTTC. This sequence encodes CSATKQGAGANVLTF.

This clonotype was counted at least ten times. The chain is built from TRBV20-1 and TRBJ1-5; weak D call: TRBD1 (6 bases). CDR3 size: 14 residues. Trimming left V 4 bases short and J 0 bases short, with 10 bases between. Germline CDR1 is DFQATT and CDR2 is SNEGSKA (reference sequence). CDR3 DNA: TGCAGTGCTATCCTGGGGGCTAGCAATCAGCCCCAGCATTTT. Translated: CSAILGASNQPQHF.

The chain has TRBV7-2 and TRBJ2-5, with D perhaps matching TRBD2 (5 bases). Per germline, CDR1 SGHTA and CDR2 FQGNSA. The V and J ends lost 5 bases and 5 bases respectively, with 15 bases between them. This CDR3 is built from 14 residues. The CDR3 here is CASSHVIPGETQYF. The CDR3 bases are TGTGCCAGCAGCCACGTAATACCGGGGGAGACCCAGTACTTC.

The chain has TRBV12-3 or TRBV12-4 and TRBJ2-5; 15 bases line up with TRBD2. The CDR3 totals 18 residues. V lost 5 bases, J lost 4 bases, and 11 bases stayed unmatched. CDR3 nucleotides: TGTGCCAGCAGTGGGACTAGCGGGAGGATGCCCCAGGGAGAGACCCAGTACTTC. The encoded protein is CASSGTSGRMPQGETQYF.

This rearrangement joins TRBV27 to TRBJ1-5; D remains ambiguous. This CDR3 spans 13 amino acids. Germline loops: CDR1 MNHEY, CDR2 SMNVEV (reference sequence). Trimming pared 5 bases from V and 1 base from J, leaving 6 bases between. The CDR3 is CASSRRSNQPQHF. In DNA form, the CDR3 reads TGTGCCAGCAGTAGACGGAGCAATCAGCCCCAGCATTTT.

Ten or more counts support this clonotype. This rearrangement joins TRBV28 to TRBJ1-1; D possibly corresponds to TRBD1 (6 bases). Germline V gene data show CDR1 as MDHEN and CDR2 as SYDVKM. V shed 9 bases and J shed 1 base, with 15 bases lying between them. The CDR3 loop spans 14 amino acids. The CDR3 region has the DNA TGTGCCAGTCAATTCGGGGGCAGGAACACTGAAGCTTTCTTT. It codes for CASQFGGRNTEAFF. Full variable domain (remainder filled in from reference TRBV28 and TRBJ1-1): DVKVTQSSRYLVKRTGEKVFLECVQDMDHENMFWYRQDPGLGLRLIYFSYDVKMKEKGDIPEGYSVSREKKERFSLILESASTNQTSMYLCASQFGGRNTEAFFGQGTRLTVV.

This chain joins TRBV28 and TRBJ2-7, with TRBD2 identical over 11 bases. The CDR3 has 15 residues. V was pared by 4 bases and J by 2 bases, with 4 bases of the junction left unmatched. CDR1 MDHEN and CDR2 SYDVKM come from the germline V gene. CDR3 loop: CASSYPGLAAYEQYF. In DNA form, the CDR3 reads TGTGCCAGCAGTTACCCGGGACTAGCGGCCTACGAGCAGTACTTC.

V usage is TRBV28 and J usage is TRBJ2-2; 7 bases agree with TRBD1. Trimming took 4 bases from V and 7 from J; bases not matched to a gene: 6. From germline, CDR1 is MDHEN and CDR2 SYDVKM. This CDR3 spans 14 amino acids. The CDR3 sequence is CASSSLQGSGELFF. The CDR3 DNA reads TGTGCCAGCAGTTCCCTACAGGGGAGCGGGGAGCTGTTTTTT.

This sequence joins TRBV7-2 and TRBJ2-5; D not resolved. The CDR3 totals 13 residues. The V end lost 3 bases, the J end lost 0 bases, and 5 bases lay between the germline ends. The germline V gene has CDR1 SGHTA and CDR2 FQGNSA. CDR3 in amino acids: CASSLVNQETQYF. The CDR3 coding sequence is TGTGCCAGCAGCTTGGTTAACCAAGAGACCCAGTACTTC.

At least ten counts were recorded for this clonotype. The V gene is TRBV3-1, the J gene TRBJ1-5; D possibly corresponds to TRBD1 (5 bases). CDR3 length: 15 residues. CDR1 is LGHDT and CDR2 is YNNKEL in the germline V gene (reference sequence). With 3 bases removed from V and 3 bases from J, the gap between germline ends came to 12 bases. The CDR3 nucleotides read TGTGCCAGCAGCCACGGGACGAGGGACAATCAGCCCCAGCATTTT. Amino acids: CASSHGTRDNQPQHF. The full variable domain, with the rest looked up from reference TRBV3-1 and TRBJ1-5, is DTAVSQTPKYLVTQMGNDKSIKCEQNLGHDTMYWYKQDSKKFLKIMFSYNNKELIINETVPNRFSPKSPDKAHLNLHINSLELGDSAVYFCASSHGTRDNQPQHFGDGTRLSIL.

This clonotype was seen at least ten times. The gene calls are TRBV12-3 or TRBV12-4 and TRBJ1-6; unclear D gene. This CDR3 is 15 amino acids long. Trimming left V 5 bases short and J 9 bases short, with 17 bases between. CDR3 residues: CASSPRRGMGSPLHF. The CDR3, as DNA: TGTGCCAGCAGTCCACGACGGGGTATGGGTTCACCCCTCCACTTT.